This TCR beta chain stems from a study of shared clonotypes between healthy human individuals. The trim removed 2 bases at V and 3 bases at J, leaving 5 bases unmatched. The CDR3 loop spans 18 amino acids. Germline-derived CDR1 and CDR2 are SGHTA and FQGTGA. Profiled with immunoSEQ multiplex PCR; TCRdb holds only in-frame clones, not every one. The sample gives hundreds of thousands of clones, 60% to 80% of which show up once; more than 10% is in the top ten. The TCR was taken from a woman aged 40 to 50 in good health. Some clones in this sample may be carry-over from other donors' samples. The sample taken for sequencing was PBMCs. The rearrangement joins TRBV7-3 to TRBJ2-2; 14 nucleotides match TRBD2. CDR3 in amino acids: CASSLGTSGSIDTGELFF. CDR3 sequence (DNA): TGTGCCAGCAGCTTAGGGACTAGCGGGAGTATCGACACCGGGGAGCTGTTTTTT.